The clone carrying this TCR beta chain has ten or more counts. Its antigen is currently unknown. These data come from a study of read filtering for tumor transcriptome and immune sequencing. Study in general: Mean patient age was roughly 72 years, range about 45 to 90; approximately 18 male, some 14 female. General study results and limits: In IR-seq, single-read clonotypes were about 81.9% of clonotypes but approximately 3.5% of reads. Without single-read clonotypes, shared clonotype proportions correlated more between IR-seq and RNA-seq. IR-seq captured clonotypes deeper and more reliably than RNA-seq.

Molecular barcoded adaptors covering alpha/delta and beta/gamma chains were used on about 390 ng RNA. MiXCR was run by TCRdb on the reads, yielding one entry per CDR3 protein. The profile shows 40,000 or so distinct CDR3 sequences, around 11% of them singletons. This TCR came from a donor aged 40 or over with multiple myeloma. The sequenced sample was a population of CD138-negative cells sorted from bone marrow.

DNA for the CDR3: TGCAGTGTGAAGAGAGGAGGACAGGCTCCTGAAGCTTTCTTT. Translating it yields CSVKRGGQAPEAFF. The rearrangement links TRBV20-1 to TRBJ1-1; 7 bases align to TRBD1. The CDR3 contains 14 residues. In germline, CDR1 is DFQATT, CDR2 SNEGSKA (reference sequence). With V trimmed by 7 bases and J by 6 bases, 14 bases remained unmatched.